This T cell receptor beta chain was documented in a study of long-term antiretroviral therapy in people with HIV (dated by TCRdb to the early 2020s). Background for the entire study: The earliest samples were collected roughly a decade before the 2015 WHO recommendation for immediate ART, at a time when ART was usually postponed until CD4 counts fell. A retrospective serial study tested whether changes in peripheral blood TRB repertoire composition and diversity were associated with ART initiation and durable HIV suppression. A total of over 150 cryopreserved PBMC samples came from a few dozen adults with confirmed HIV infection and were collected serially over a mean of roughly 6 years (range 1-12). About 35% of the 30 participants with HIV were female. No cross-contamination during QIAcube processing was shown when test extractions of a monoclonal T-cell line were performed alongside fewer than 35 polyclonal samples.

On this clone itself: No cognate antigen has been identified for it. No base quality information exists; no much larger clone differs at one position.

The immunoSEQ hsTCRB v3.0 assay was used at survey level resolution to sequence the TRB variable region. TRB sequencing targeted a depth of about 40,000-50,000 T-cell genomes per sample. An Illumina MiSeq with a v3 150-cycle kit was used to sequence the pooled TRB libraries. In the original analysis: Repertoire analysis was performed in R inside a reproducible Nextflow workflow that covered QC, data transformation and analysis. LymphoSeq2, an R package for exploring AIRR-Seq data, was used to implement custom analyses. After excluding a handful of samples that yielded fewer than 5000 total TRB sequences, 150 to 200 HIV repertoires remained for analysis. Among the 170 to 200 HIV repertoires that were kept, approximately 61 were collected before ART initiation and more than 120 were collected after ART initiation. Each repertoire was downsampled to 5000 TRB nucleotide sequences, and summary statistics were averaged across 100 downsampling iterations. Only TRB sequences with CDR3 regions of at least seven amino acids were retained for analysis. Two measures captured diversity: a Shannon entropy-derived clonality score and the Gini coefficient. In repertoire networks, the top 5000 CDR3 amino acid sequences were linked whenever an edit distance of one separated two sequences. Antigen specificity groups and MHC restriction were predicted for TRB CDR3 amino acid sequences with GLIPH2. CDR3 amino acid sequences were matched against VDJdb and McPAS-TCR to flag known CMV, EBV, HIV or tissue antigen associations. Pre-ART, post-ART and control groups were compared with Wilcoxon signed-rank tests and Holm-Bonferroni correction. The immuneACCESS repertoire file appears here via TCRdb, limited to in-frame rearrangements. These files lack a portion of the clones; in checked studies, under half of the deficit traces to unresolved V genes, and the cause of the others is not known. Clonal size and the V and J genes are those of that table, whereas D and trimming came from the DNA. In this sample the table shows roughly 15,000 clones, around nine tenths of which occur a single time. The top ten clones comprise about 15% of the sample.

Broad study findings and their caveats: CDR3 length ranges in HIV repertoires were narrower than in controls, and network structure suggested an antigen-experienced repertoire with only a slight naive shift after ART. Because cell numbers in pre-ART samples were limited, unsorted PBMC were profiled instead of sorted CD4+ and CD8+ T cells. No data were available on ART adherence, viral resistance or therapy changes, limiting inferences about post-ART repertoire changes. Expanded TRB clones identified before ART initiation dominated the repertoire at all time points, although this dominance fluctuated and declined in many PLHIV after ART. A significant increase in TRB diversity was found to be associated with ART initiation, although TRB diversity was observed to remain significantly below that of transplant donor controls even after long-term ART. The samples span the years 2004 to 2017, and the ART regimens used may be less effective than current regimens. Because PBMC availability was limited, only the TCR beta chain was sequenced, with no alpha chain pairing.

Participants were included only if at least one PBMC sample before ART initiation and at least two post-ART samples were available. All participants with HIV were treated in the United States of America. Before DNA extraction, cryopreserved samples containing about 1-10 million PBMC were thawed and washed. At the time of the earliest PBMC sample, participants with HIV were aged between roughly 20 and 54 years. Per participant, PBMC samples came from 1-4 timepoints prior to ART initiation and 2-8 timepoints following ART initiation, for a median of 7 samples. For every participant, serial HIV viral load, CD4+ T-cell count, ART history and demographic data were obtained. Genomic DNA was extracted from unsorted PBMC with a Qiagen kit on a QIAcube, with processing performed in batches of 12 samples. Based on the germline V gene, the CDR1 and CDR2 sequences are MNHEY and SVGAGI. The CDR3, from cysteine to phenylalanine, totals 14 residues. The entry retains the CDR3 DNA only, 42 bases that are in frame from base 1. V lost 0 bases and J lost 0 bases; the stretch between them is 5 bases long.

Material: unsorted PBMCs, obtained roughly 2.3 years before starting antiretroviral therapy. This clonotype was obtained from a woman in her 30s with HIV. This sequence uses TRBV6-5 and TRBJ2-5; no D segment can be confidently identified. The sequenced DNA is TGTGCCAGCAGTTACTCTGGTGACCAAGAGACCCAGTACTTC. Its product reads: CASSYSGDQETQYF.